Here is one T cell receptor beta chain with its context. In the PCR, 60 Vbeta and 13 Jbeta primers were used. The method was immunoSEQ multiplex PCR; TCRdb's version includes in-frame clones alone and lacks a portion of them. The top ten hold over 1.1% of the sample, which has fewer than 90,000 clones, under 85% seen once. These data belong to a study of cytomegalovirus exposure and HLA in healthy donors. All the people who gave samples were healthy bone marrow donors. The length of the CDR3 is 14 residues. The V and J ends lost 4 bases and 6 bases, in that order; junction bases with no gene match: 7. Germline V gives CDR1 SGDLS, CDR2 YYNGEE.

The sample comprised PBMCs. The gene calls are TRBV9 and TRBJ1-2, with 9 nucleotides matching TRBD1. The sequence was obtained from a male donor in good health and CMV-seronegative. CDR3 protein: CASSLGQGRDGYTF. CDR3 coding DNA: TGTGCCAGCAGCTTAGGACAGGGGAGGGATGGCTACACCTTC.